The T cell receptor (beta chain) under discussion was sequenced for a study of identical twins. Study-level points and caveats: Partly confounded zero-insertion analyses could result from invariant MAIT and iNKT cells. Twins showed weaker excess sharing in their beta out-of-frame sequences. Insertion counts were lower in abundant cord blood beta clonotypes, a trend that memory repertoires did not show.

The cDNA had a unique molecular identifier and a template-switch universal primer site. TCRdb re-analysed the 5' RACE reads in MiXCR, keeping a single row per CDR3 protein. The data show around 370,000 distinct CDR3 sequences, with roughly 9% seen just once and around 8.6% held by the top ten. This clonotype was seen a handful of times. What it binds is unknown. After removal of 2 bases from V and 1 base from J, the junction contained 2 bases not matched to a gene. Per germline, CDR1 SGHVS and CDR2 FQNEAQ. CDR3 length equals 14 residues. The chain is built from TRBV7-8 and TRBJ2-7; 7 bases line up with TRBD2. Sequenced sample: naive T cells sorted from blood. The receptor's source is a woman aged 45-59 years in good health. The CDR3 protein is CASSLRLASYEQYF. The CDR3 DNA reads TGTGCCAGCAGCTTACGACTAGCTTCCTACGAGCAGTACTTC.